Shown below are 25 T cell receptor beta chains from a single sample sequenced in a study of blood T cells in healthy people across ages. The use of a sample-barcoded 5' primer and a J-beta primer mix characterized a second PCR of roughly 6 to 11 cycles. TCRdb re-called the 5' RACE reads with MiXCR, one entry per CDR3 protein. The data show 700,000 to 950,000 distinct CDR3 sequences, around 46% seen once. The sample taken for sequencing was blood. These receptors were collected from a woman between 55 and 75 years old in good health.

With regard to this clonotype: One end of the junction fails to match germline, which may point to a read error. The chain combines TRBV6-5 with TRBJ2-7, with 10 bases aligning to TRBD2. This CDR3 is 14 amino acids long. Germline V gene lookup returns CDR1 MNHEY and CDR2 SVGAGI. This chain's CDR3 is CAGSPSGGNYEQYF. CDR3 in DNA: TGTGCCGGCAGTCCTAGCGGGGGAAACTACGAGCAGTACTTC.

The chain links TRBV6-5 to TRBJ2-1, with D perhaps matching TRBD2 (5 bases). The CDR3 runs 16 residues. The germline V gene has CDR1 MNHEY and CDR2 SVGAGI. The germline V and J ends were trimmed by 0 bases and 2 bases, with 11 bases remaining between them. The CDR3 bases are TGTGCCAGCAGTTACTCGACTACGGGCGCCTACAATGAGCAGTTCTTC. Its protein product is CASSYSTTGAYNEQFF.

This clonotype was seen just once. The V gene is TRBV7-3, the J gene TRBJ1-2, with 7 bases identical to TRBD1. Germline CDR1 is SGHTA and CDR2 is FQGTGA. This CDR3 is built from 15 residues. Trimming at V came to 4 bases and at J to 0 bases, leaving 5 bases not matched to a gene. The CDR3 DNA is TGTGCCAGCAGCTCAGGGACAGCTCCTAACTATGGCTACACCTTC. Amino acids: CASSSGTAPNYGYTF.

V and J are TRBV29-1 and TRBJ1-2; D remains ambiguous. V lost 7 bases to trimming and J lost 5 bases, with 11 bases between them. There are 11 residues in the CDR3. Germline V lookup: CDR1 SQVTM, CDR2 ANQGSEA. CDR3: CSDRAGYGYTF. CDR3 coding DNA: TGCAGCGACCGGGCAGGATATGGCTACACCTTC. The whole variable domain, remainder taken from reference TRBV29-1 and TRBJ1-2, is SAVISQKPSRDICQRGTSLTIQCQVDSQVTMMFWYRQQPGQSLTLIATANQGSEATYESGFVIDKFPISRPNLTFSTLTVSNMSPEDSSIYLCSDRAGYGYTFGSGTRLTVV.

The chain couples TRBV6-2 or TRBV6-3 to TRBJ1-4; D gene ambiguous. Germline CDR1 is MNHEY and CDR2 is SVGEGT. V lost 7 bases to trimming and J lost 4 bases, with 22 bases between them. The CDR3 has 17 residues. The CDR3 here is CASIESPGRQRNEKLFF. In nucleotides, the CDR3 is TGTGCCAGCATCGAATCCCCCGGGCGGCAACGTAATGAAAAACTGTTTTTT.

This clonotype was counted a few times. The chain recombines TRBV12-3 or TRBV12-4 with TRBJ2-3; 11 positions match TRBD2. The CDR3 sequence is 13 residues long. With V trimmed by 4 bases and J by 6 bases, 0 bases remained unmatched. The CDR3 reads CASSWTSGDTQYF. The CDR3 coding sequence is TGTGCCAGCAGTTGGACTAGCGGGGATACGCAGTATTTT.

This chain connects TRBV20-1 to TRBJ2-1; 14 positions match TRBD2. Germline V gene data show CDR1 as DFQATT and CDR2 as SNEGSKA (reference sequence). Trimming cost V 6 bases and J 0 bases; bases outside gene matches: 4. The CDR3 is 16 residues long. As DNA, the CDR3 is TGCAGTGCAGGGACTAGCGGGAGTCACTCCTACAATGAGCAGTTCTTC. Protein: CSAGTSGSHSYNEQFF.

The sample holds a few counts of this clonotype. The V call is TRBV6-5, the J call TRBJ1-4; TRBD1 agrees at 8 bases. J lost 3 bases, V lost 4 bases, and 4 bases had no gene match. Germline values: CDR1 MNHEY, CDR2 SVGAGI. The CDR3 length is 15 residues. The CDR3 sequence is CASSSGQGPNEKLFF. CDR3 sequence (DNA): TGTGCCAGCAGTTCCGGACAGGGCCCTAATGAAAAACTGTTTTTT.

V is TRBV6-1 and J is TRBJ2-7; possibly TRBD2 for D (5 bases). Germline V gene sequence: CDR1 MNHNS, CDR2 SASEGT. The CDR3 covers 13 residues. V was clipped by 5 bases and J by 8 bases, with 16 bases between them. CDR3 in DNA: TGTGCCAGCAGTTCCAACCTAGAGGGAAAGCAGTACTTC. Its protein product is CASSSNLEGKQYF.

This clonotype was counted at least ten times. The chain combines TRBV21-1 with TRBJ2-1; TRBD2, the table's D call, lacks a check against the DNA. TRBV21-1 is described as a pseudogene. This CDR3 has 12 residues. CDR3 amino acids: CATTKTNNEQFF. The CDR3 DNA reads as TGTGCCACTACGAAGACTAACAATGAGCAGTTCTTC.

This clonotype was detected only a few times. J is TRBJ2-7 and V is TRBV10-3; 14 bases agree with TRBD2. The CDR3 consists of 16 residues. Germline lookup yields CDR1 ENHRY and CDR2 SYGVKD. The trim removed 5 bases at V and 7 bases at J, leaving 10 bases unmatched. CDR3: CAISSLGLAGGHEQYF. The CDR3 DNA reads as TGTGCCATCAGTTCCTTAGGACTAGCGGGAGGACATGAGCAGTACTTC.

The rearrangement uses TRBV10-3 and TRBJ2-5; 14 bases match TRBD2. V was pared by 6 bases and J by 9 bases, with 9 bases of the junction left unmatched. Per the germline V gene, CDR1 is ENHRY and CDR2 is SYGVKD. The CDR3 runs to 15 residues. CDR3 region: CAIRAELTSGGAQYF. CDR3 DNA sequence: TGTGCCATCAGGGCCGAACTGACTAGCGGGGGGGCCCAGTACTTC.

The CDR3 nucleotides read TGTGCCAGCAGCCGACAGGGCGTCGCTGAAGCTTTCTTT. Protein product: CASSRQGVAEAFF. V usage is TRBV3-1 and J usage is TRBJ1-1, with 7 bases that match TRBD1. CDR1 is LGHDT and CDR2 is YNNKEL in the germline V gene (reference sequence). Losses at the gene ends were 4 bases for V and 6 bases for J; bases not matched to a gene: 5. This CDR3 spans 13 amino acids.

Notes on this clonotype: This may arise from a read error, as a much more abundant clone is one base away. The chain links TRBV7-2 to TRBJ2-5; 12 bases line up with TRBD2. From germline, CDR1 is SGHTA and CDR2 FQGNSA. This CDR3 spans 15 amino acids. The CDR3, as DNA: TGTGCCCGCAGCATCCTAGCGGGAGGGCTCCGAGAGCAGTACTTC. The encoded protein is CARSILAGGLREQYF.

This clonotype was detected many times. The rearrangement links TRBV2 to TRBJ2-7, with no clear D. This CDR3 comprises 15 residues. V shed 4 bases and J shed 2 bases, with 15 bases lying between them. The germline CDR1 and CDR2 sequences are SNHLY and FYNNEI. The CDR3 DNA reads TGTGCCAGCAGTGCGGACGGCGAACAAACCTACGAGCAGTACTTC. It translates to CASSADGEQTYEQYF. Supplemented by reference TRBV2 and TRBJ2-7, the full variable domain reads EPEVTQTPSHQVTQMGQEVILRCVPISNHLYFYWYRQILGQKVEFLVSFYNNEISEKSEIFDDQFSVERPDGSNFTLKIRSTKLEDSAMYFCASSADGEQTYEQYFGPGTRLTVT.

The chain has TRBV7-3 and TRBJ2-1; 7 nucleotides match TRBD2. The CDR3 runs 16 residues. Germline CDR1 is SGHTA and CDR2 is FQGTGA. V shed 4 bases, J shed 7 bases, and the junction held 13 bases outside the gene matches. The CDR3: CASSSRASGKGNEQFF. CDR3 sequence (DNA): TGTGCCAGCAGCTCACGGGCCAGCGGGAAAGGGAATGAGCAGTTCTTC. Together with reference TRBV7-3 and TRBJ2-1, the CDR3 gives the full variable domain: GAGVSQTPSNKVTEKGKYVELRCDPISGHTALYWYRQSLGQGPEFLIYFQGTGAADDSGLPNDRFFAVRPEGSVSTLKIQRTERGDSAVYLCASSSRASGKGNEQFFGPGTRLTVL.

The chain recombines TRBV29-1 with TRBJ1-2; tentatively, D is TRBD1 (5 bases). There are 13 residues in the CDR3. Germline V lookup: CDR1 SQVTM, CDR2 ANQGSEA. V was pared by 1 base and J by 5 bases, with 11 bases between. The CDR3 sequence: CSVEGRDPYGYTF. The DNA of the CDR3 is TGCAGCGTTGAAGGCAGGGACCCTTATGGCTACACCTTC.

At least ten counts were recorded for this clonotype. J is TRBJ2-7 and V is TRBV4-1; D may be TRBD2 (6 bases). The CDR3 covers 15 residues. Germline loops: CDR1 MGHRA, CDR2 YSYEKL. The V end lost 1 base, the J end lost 4 bases, and 14 bases lay between the germline ends. CDR3: CASSQAGLTEYEQYF. In DNA, the CDR3 is TGCGCCAGCAGCCAAGCGGGACTCACGGAATACGAGCAGTACTTC.

This clonotype was recorded a few times. The V gene is TRBV20-1, the J gene TRBJ2-7; 8 positions agree with TRBD2. V lost 5 bases, J lost 0 bases, and 6 bases stayed unmatched. The CDR3 totals 14 residues. CDR1 is DFQATT, CDR2 SNEGSKA, per germline (reference sequence). CDR3 in DNA: TGCAGTGCTTTAGCGGGGCTACTCTCCTACGAGCAGTACTTC. Translation: CSALAGLLSYEQYF.

This clonotype was observed a handful of times. V is TRBV20-1 and J is TRBJ2-7; TRBD1 aligns across 7 bases. The germline V gene has CDR1 DFQATT and CDR2 SNEGSKA (reference sequence). After removal of 5 bases from V and 5 bases from J, the junction contained 9 bases not matched to a gene. This CDR3 contains 13 residues. In DNA form, the CDR3 reads TGCAGTGCTGACCGGGACAGAGGAAACGAGCAGTACTTC. Amino acids: CSADRDRGNEQYF.

This clonotype was found many times. This chain uses TRBV29-1 with TRBJ2-6; D not resolved. The V end lost 8 bases, the J end lost 4 bases, and 9 bases lay between the germline ends. In germline, CDR1 is SQVTM, CDR2 ANQGSEA. The CDR3 totals 12 residues. CDR3 amino acids: CSSSEGANVLTF. The CDR3 DNA reads as TGCAGCTCTTCGGAGGGGGCCAACGTCCTGACTTTC.

The chain employs TRBV6-5 and TRBJ2-5, with D tentatively TRBD1 or TRBD2 (6 bases each). Germline CDR1 MNHEY, CDR2 SVGAGI. CDR3 length equals 14 residues. Trimming cost V 0 bases and J 5 bases, with 10 bases left between them. The CDR3 DNA reads TGTGCCAGCAGTTACTCTCAGGGGAGGGAGACCCAGTACTTC. Translation: CASSYSQGRETQYF.

The CDR3 reads CASSLGWSASYNEQFF. DNA for the CDR3: TGTGCCAGCAGCTTAGGATGGTCAGCCTCCTACAATGAGCAGTTCTTC. The chain carries TRBV7-6 and TRBJ2-1, with D unresolved. Germline V gene data show CDR1 as SGHVS and CDR2 as FNYEAQ. V gave up 1 base and J gave up 0 bases, with 10 bases separating them. The CDR3 is made up of 16 amino acids.

The chain's CDR3 is CASSWGVQGSNQPQHF. CDR3 sequence (DNA): TGTGCCAGCAGCTGGGGCGTACAGGGAAGCAATCAGCCCCAGCATTTT. The V and J genes are TRBV5-8 and TRBJ1-5, with D tentatively TRBD1 (6 bases). V shed 3 bases and J shed 1 base, with 14 bases lying between them. The CDR3 consists of 16 residues. The germline CDR1 and CDR2 sequences are SGHTS and YDEGEE.

This sequence joins TRBV4-2 and TRBJ1-6; maybe TRBD1 (6 bases). This CDR3 contains 16 residues. V was clipped by 0 bases and J by 9 bases, with 15 bases between them. Germline values: CDR1 LGHNA, CDR2 YNFKEQ. The DNA of the CDR3 is TGTGCCAGCAGCCAAGAAGGGAACAGGGATGCTTCACCCCTCCACTTT. Encoded protein: CASSQEGNRDASPLHF.